Below are 27 T cell receptor beta chains sequenced from a single sample in a study of T cells in Graves' hyperthyroidism and ophthalmopathy. There were TCR beta CDR3 regions amplified from RNA transcripts. HTBI primers were the set used in a first-round RT-PCR of the TCR CDR3. Via MiXCR, TCRdb re-called the multiplex PCR reads, giving one row per CDR3 protein. Of some 690,000 distinct CDR3 sequences in the sample, roughly 17% were seen once. Sequenced sample: blood. The receptor source for this set is a man between 50 and 59 years old with Graves' hyperthyroidism.

This clonotype was detected only a few times. V is TRBV9 and J is TRBJ2-1, with 11 bases matching TRBD1. This CDR3 contains 17 residues. Germline V gene sequence: CDR1 SGDLS, CDR2 YYNGEE. The V segment lost 0 bases and the J segment 4 bases; nucleotides outside the gene matches: 6. Here the CDR3 reads CASSVGGGTGGYNEQFF. In DNA, the CDR3 is TGTGCCAGCAGCGTAGGGGGGGGGACAGGGGGTTACAATGAGCAGTTCTTC. The full variable domain, in which reference TRBV9 and TRBJ2-1 provide the parts outside the CDR3, is DSGVTQTPKHLITATGQRVTLRCSPRSGDLSVYWYQQSLDQGLQFLIQYYNGEERAKGNILERFSAQQFPDLHSELNLSSLELGDSALYFCASSVGGGTGGYNEQFFGPGTRLTVL.

With regard to this clonotype: As the CDR3 is not closed by the conserved phenylalanine or tryptophan, this likely results from a read error. The V call is TRBV28, the J call TRBJ2-7; D call uncertain. Per the germline V gene, CDR1 is MDHEN and CDR2 is SYDVKM. The CDR3 spans 16 residues. The chain's CDR3 is CTSSLRPSRPSYGQYL. The CDR3 nucleotides read TGTACCAGCAGTTTACGTCCCAGTCGGCCGTCCTACGGGCAGTACCTC.

This clonotype was counted at least ten times. V is TRBV11-2 and J is TRBJ2-7; D tentatively reads TRBD1 or TRBD2 (5 bases each). This CDR3 region has 13 residues. Trimming cost V 5 bases and J 6 bases, with 14 bases left between them. CDR1 is SGHAT, CDR2 FQNNGV, per germline. CDR3: CASSGTAEIEQYF. The CDR3 DNA follows: TGTGCCAGCAGCGGGACCGCCGAAATCGAGCAGTACTTC.

This clonotype was picked up many times. This sequence joins TRBV5-1 and TRBJ1-1; 7 positions match TRBD1. CDR1 is SGHRS and CDR2 is YFSETQ in the germline V gene. This CDR3 has 17 amino acids. With 2 bases clipped from V and 0 bases from J, the junction kept 10 bases outside the gene matches. CDR3 sequence: CASSLGTASFMNTEAFF. CDR3 DNA sequence: TGCGCCAGCAGCTTAGGGACAGCCTCTTTTATGAACACTGAAGCTTTCTTT.

In its sample, this clonotype was seen many times. V is TRBV10-3 and J is TRBJ2-7; 7 bases map to TRBD1. The CDR3 consists of 18 residues. Germline values: CDR1 ENHRY, CDR2 SYGVKD. V shed 3 bases and J 0 bases; nucleotides not matched to a gene: 14. CDR3: CAISEGQAPTPSSYEQYF. The CDR3 DNA is TGTGCCATCAGTGAAGGACAGGCACCGACTCCCAGCTCCTACGAGCAGTACTTC.

The V and J genes are TRBV5-1 and TRBJ1-4; 7 bases align to TRBD1. The CDR3 is 14 residues long. J was trimmed by 8 bases and V by 3 bases; bases with no gene match: 7. CDR1 and CDR2 (germline): SGHRS, YFSETQ. The CDR3, as DNA: TGCGCCAGCAGCTCCGGACAGGTTGCCGAAAAACTGTTTTTT. Protein sequence: CASSSGQVAEKLFF.

This clonotype was recorded at least ten times. The V gene is TRBV7-2, the J gene TRBJ2-7, with 7 positions matching TRBD1. The CDR3 sequence is 14 residues long. With 3 bases clipped from V and 3 bases from J, the junction kept 5 bases outside the gene matches. Germline V lookup: CDR1 SGHTA, CDR2 FQGNSA. Here the CDR3 DNA reads TGTGCCAGCAGCTTCGACAGGGATCGCTACGAGCAGTACTTC. Protein: CASSFDRDRYEQYF.

The gene calls are TRBV20-1 and TRBJ1-5; the match to TRBD1 covers 10 bases. The germline CDR1 and CDR2 sequences are DFQATT and SNEGSKA (reference sequence). Losses at the gene ends were 2 bases for V and 0 bases for J; bases not matched to a gene: 7. The CDR3 covers 17 residues. CDR3 sequence: CSARRQGAVVSNQPQHF. DNA of the CDR3: TGCAGTGCTAGAAGACAGGGGGCTGTAGTTAGCAATCAGCCCCAGCATTTT.

This clonotype was counted at least ten times. The chain has TRBV29-1 and TRBJ2-5, with 12 positions matching TRBD2. Germline V lookup: CDR1 SQVTM, CDR2 ANQGSEA. CDR3 length: 14 amino acids. With V trimmed by 7 bases and J by 5 bases, 8 bases remained unmatched. In DNA form, the CDR3 reads TGCAGCGCCAAAAGACTAGCGGGAGAGGAGACCCAGTACTTC. This sequence encodes CSAKRLAGEETQYF.

The CDR3 DNA reads TGTGCCTGGAGTCCTCGCTTTAGCGGGAGAGAAAGTTACGAGCAGTACTTC. Translating gives CAWSPRFSGRESYEQYF. The chain is built from TRBV30 and TRBJ2-7; 9 bases fit TRBD2. Germline V gene lookup returns CDR1 GTSNPN and CDR2 SVGIG (reference sequence). With V trimmed by 2 bases and J by 4 bases, 15 bases remained unmatched. This CDR3 contains 17 residues.

Many counts were recorded for this clonotype. This chain links TRBV29-1 with TRBJ2-2; tentatively, D is TRBD1 (6 bases). V dropped 5 bases and J dropped 0 bases, with 7 bases sitting between them. The V gene's germline CDR1 is SQVTM and CDR2 ANQGSEA. The CDR3 is 13 residues long. The CDR3 coding sequence is TGCAGCGTTCGGACAGCGAACACCGGGGAGCTGTTTTTT. As protein: CSVRTANTGELFF.

Many counts were recorded for this clonotype. V usage is TRBV18 and J usage is TRBJ1-1, with 7 bases lining up with TRBD1. J lost 4 bases, V lost 4 bases, and 3 bases had no gene match. There are 13 residues in the CDR3. The germline gives CDR1 KGHSH, CDR2 LQKENI. This CDR3 reads CASSQGASTEAFF. The CDR3, as DNA: TGTGCCAGCTCACAGGGGGCGAGCACTGAAGCTTTCTTT.

This clonotype was seen a few times. This chain links TRBV19 with TRBJ1-1; 7 bases fit TRBD1. CDR3 length equals 14 residues. V was clipped by 3 bases and J by 4 bases; unmatched bases: 5. The germline V gene encodes CDR1 LNHDA and CDR2 SQIVND (reference sequence). CDR3 in DNA: TGTGCCAGTAGTATGATACAGGGGAGCACTGAAGCTTTCTTT. It specifies CASSMIQGSTEAFF.

Ten or more counts support this clonotype. This chain connects TRBV12-3 or TRBV12-4 to TRBJ2-5, with TRBD1 matching over 7 bases. The ends lost 6 bases at V and 9 bases at J; junction bases unmatched: 7. The CDR3 runs to 12 residues. The CDR3 is CASSLQGVAQYF. As DNA, the CDR3 is TGTGCCAGCAGCCTTCAGGGGGTGGCCCAGTACTTC.

This clonotype has at least ten counts. The rearrangement uses TRBV2 and TRBJ1-1; 9 nucleotides line up with TRBD1. The CDR3 covers 14 residues. Germline CDR1 and CDR2: SNHLY and FYNNEI. The V and J ends lost 8 bases and 0 bases, in that order; junction bases with no gene match: 4. As DNA, the CDR3 is TGTGCCAGCGGGACAGGGATCATGAACACTGAAGCTTTCTTT. Its protein is CASGTGIMNTEAFF.

This clonotype showed up many times. A read error may produce the germline difference seen at one junction end. The V gene is TRBV7-9, the J gene TRBJ2-7, with TRBD1 matching over 7 bases. The CDR3 loop spans 14 amino acids. The V gene's germline CDR1 is SEHNR and CDR2 FQNEAQ (reference sequence). CDR3 bases: TGTGCCAGCAGCCCACAGGGGATTTCCTACGGGCAGTACTTC. It encodes CASSPQGISYGQYF.

In this sample, this clonotype turned up many times. This chain joins TRBV28 and TRBJ1-6; D remains ambiguous. V was clipped by 4 bases and J by 7 bases, with 14 bases between them. The CDR3 length is 15 residues. Germline loops: CDR1 MDHEN, CDR2 SYDVKM. CDR3 residues: CASSSPQLWNSPLHF. The DNA for the CDR3 is TGTGCCAGCAGTTCACCCCAGTTATGGAATTCACCCCTCCACTTT.

This clonotype was seen repeatedly, ten times or more. The chain carries TRBV20-1 and TRBJ2-1; a weak D match, TRBD2 (6 bases). The CDR3 extends over 16 amino acids. Germline V gene lookup returns CDR1 DFQATT and CDR2 SNEGSKA (reference sequence). V gave up 1 base and J gave up 7 bases, with 20 bases separating them. This CDR3 reads CSARGVPSERGNEQFF. Here the CDR3 DNA reads TGCAGTGCTAGAGGGGTACCTAGCGAGCGAGGGAATGAGCAGTTCTTC.

This clonotype was counted many times. This CDR3 is CSVGDTYEQYF. The CDR3 DNA is TGCAGCGTTGGGGATACCTACGAGCAGTACTTC. This chain links TRBV29-1 with TRBJ2-7; D gene ambiguous. Trimming took 4 bases from V and 2 from J, leaving 6 bases between them. Looked up from germline, CDR1 is SQVTM and CDR2 is ANQGSEA. This CDR3 is built from 11 residues.

This clonotype was counted ten times or more. The gene calls are TRBV2 and TRBJ2-3, with 8 bases identical to TRBD2. V was pared by 1 base and J by 6 bases, with 9 bases of the junction left unmatched. There are 16 residues in the CDR3. Germline CDR1 SNHLY, CDR2 FYNNEI. For the CDR3, the DNA is TGTGCCAGCAGTGAAGAGTGGGCGGGAGGCCAGGATACGCAGTATTTT. Translation gives CASSEEWAGGQDTQYF.

This chain uses TRBV5-1 with TRBJ2-7, with D possibly TRBD1 on 6 matching bases. The CDR3 has 19 amino acids. The ends were cut back, 4 bases at V and 3 bases at J, with 29 bases in the middle. Germline CDR1 reads SGHRS; CDR2 reads YFSETQ. The CDR3 nucleotides read TGCGCCAGCAGCCTACTCACACGGGATCAGGGGTTTTTCATCTACGAGCAGTACTTC. Translating gives CASSLLTRDQGFFIYEQYF.

The table lists this clonotype with many counts. J is TRBJ2-1 and V is TRBV7-8, with a possible D match to TRBD2 (6 bases). V lost 5 bases and J 0 bases, leaving 17 bases between the germline ends. The length of the CDR3 is 17 residues. Germline V lookup: CDR1 SGHVS, CDR2 FQNEAQ. CDR3 nucleotides: TGTGCCAGCAGCGTGTTATTTCGGGGGAGCTCCTACAATGAGCAGTTCTTC. Encoded protein: CASSVLFRGSSYNEQFF.

The V and J genes are TRBV6-2 or TRBV6-3 and TRBJ1-5; 9 positions match TRBD1. This CDR3 has 19 amino acids. The junction had 14 bases not matched to a gene; V was cut back by 0 bases and J by 5 bases. Germline CDR1 and CDR2: MNHEY and SVGEGT. This CDR3 is CASSYSLTTGGSWHQPQHF. CDR3 in DNA: TGTGCCAGCAGTTACTCGCTAACAACAGGGGGCAGTTGGCATCAGCCCCAGCATTTT.

This clonotype was seen at least ten times. The chain uses TRBV2 and TRBJ2-1; 10 bases line up with TRBD2. The J segment lost 7 bases and the V segment lost 4 bases, leaving 7 bases of the junction unmatched. Per germline, CDR1 SNHLY and CDR2 FYNNEI. The CDR3 has 15 amino acids. The CDR3 reads CASSVASGRENEQFF. CDR3 DNA sequence: TGTGCCAGCAGTGTGGCTAGCGGGAGAGAGAATGAGCAGTTCTTC.

This clonotype occurred many times. This rearrangement joins TRBV10-2 to TRBJ1-1, with D unresolved. The length of the CDR3 is 12 residues. Germline CDR1 is WSHSY and CDR2 is SAAADI. V was shortened by 1 base and J by 1 base, with 1 base between the two germline ends. CDR3 DNA: TGCGCCAGCAGTGAGTGGAACACTGAAGCTTTCTTT. Translation gives CASSEWNTEAFF.

This clonotype was seen many times. This sequence joins TRBV30 and TRBJ1-5, with a weak D call TRBD1 (5 bases). The CDR3 spans 13 residues. Germline values: CDR1 GTSNPN, CDR2 SVGIG (reference sequence). V lost 0 bases and J 3 bases, leaving 6 bases between the germline ends. The DNA for the CDR3 is TGTGCCTGGAGTGTGACAGACAATCAGCCCCAGCATTTT. Translation gives CAWSVTDNQPQHF.

This clonotype has only a few counts. The chain uses TRBV13 and TRBJ2-2; D is unclear. CDR1 PRHDT and CDR2 FYEKMQ come from the germline V gene (reference sequence). V shed 5 bases and J shed 7 bases, with 14 bases lying between them. The CDR3 consists of 14 residues. The CDR3 reads CASSQQPVGGELFF. CDR3 in DNA: TGTGCCAGCAGCCAACAGCCCGTGGGCGGGGAGCTGTTTTTT.